The source of this T cell receptor beta chain is a study of CD8+CD57+ T cells in acquired aplastic anemia. About the study: The mean DNA yield obtained from sorted CD4+ and CD8+ cells came to approximately 3 ug. Study-wide results and limits: Patients shared some 30 CD8+ CDR3 sequences with controls.

There are 14 residues in the CDR3. Germline assignment: CDR1 SQVTM and CDR2 ANQGSEA. V was clipped by 7 bases and J by 6 bases; unmatched bases: 8. Comment on this clonotype: The antigen is unknown.

Genomic DNA was employed as the template in profiling TCR beta VDJ and CDR3. TCRdb reprocessed the reads with MiXCR, giving one entry per CDR3 protein. The sample holds approximately 220,000 distinct CDR3 sequences, approximately 45% seen once. Patients chosen for sequencing had shown CD8+CD57+ cell expansion by flow cytometry. Patients uniformly had severe acquired aplastic anemia. Blood came from patients not yet given any therapy. The sequence came from a human donor with aplastic anemia. Sequences were obtained from sorted CD4+, CD8+, or CD8+CD57+ T cells (not recorded which) from PBMCs. The rearrangement uses TRBV29-1 and TRBJ2-2; 10 nucleotides align to TRBD1. CDR3 nucleotides: TGCAGCGGAAGCGGGACAGGGGCGTCCGGGGAGCTGTTTTTT. Protein product: CSGSGTGASGELFF.